Presented here are 8 T cell receptor beta chains from one specimen sequenced in a study of T cell clonotyping in hematopoietic cell transplantation. Libraries were prepared by immunoSEQ multiplex PCR; TCRdb keeps only in-frame clonotypes and omits some of them. The sample contains about 80,000 clones, 90% to 96% of which appear only once. Time point here: recipient sample about 28 days before transplant, after cytoreduction. The specimen was peripheral blood mononuclear cells, collected before stem cell transplant. The receptors were gathered from a woman between 45 and 60 years old with acute myeloid leukemia. Some clones in this sample may be carry-over from other donors' samples.

The CDR3 DNA sequence: TGTGCCAGCAGTTACCGGACAGGGGACTCCTACGAGCAGTACTTC. It translates to CASSYRTGDSYEQYF. The gene calls are TRBV6-5 and TRBJ2-7; 9 nucleotides line up with TRBD1. J gave up 0 bases and V 2 bases, and 2 bases lay outside the gene matches. The CDR3 covers 15 residues. CDR1 and CDR2 from the germline V gene are MNHEY and SVGAGI.

In its sample, this clone was seen once. This chain links TRBV10-3 with TRBJ2-1; a weak D match, TRBD2 (5 bases). The germline CDR1 and CDR2 sequences are ENHRY and SYGVKD. The length of the CDR3 is 18 residues. V lost 3 bases to trimming and J lost 0 bases, with 18 bases between them. The CDR3 sequence: CAISDWESSASSYNEQFF. The CDR3 coding sequence is TGTGCCATCAGTGATTGGGAAAGTAGCGCGAGCTCCTACAATGAGCAGTTCTTC.

V usage is TRBV11-3 and J usage is TRBJ2-7; perhaps D is TRBD1 or TRBD2 (5 bases each). The CDR3 totals 16 residues. Trimming shortened V by 2 bases and J by 2 bases, and 16 bases separated the two germline ends. Per the germline V gene, CDR1 is SGHNT and CDR2 is YENEEA. CDR3 amino acids: CASSLPGPRAAYEQYF. The CDR3, as DNA: TGTGCCAGCAGCTTACCGGGACCACGTGCGGCCTACGAGCAGTACTTC.

This chain joins TRBV28 and TRBJ2-7; 10 bases fit TRBD2. This CDR3 is 14 amino acids long. CDR1 and CDR2 from the germline V gene are MDHEN and SYDVKM. V lost 7 bases to trimming and J lost 4 bases; unmatched junction nucleotides: 7. In DNA form, the CDR3 reads TGTGCCAGCAACGTAGCGGGAGGCCGGTACGAGCAGTACTTC. Protein product: CASNVAGGRYEQYF.

Only one count was recorded for this clone. The rearrangement links TRBV10-1 to TRBJ2-1; 15 nucleotides match TRBD2. The junction had 7 bases not matched to a gene; V was cut back by 6 bases and J by 4 bases. This CDR3 spans 17 amino acids. Germline assignment: CDR1 WNHNN and CDR2 SYGVQD (reference sequence). In nucleotides, the CDR3 is TGCGCCAGCAGCGGGACTAGCGGGAGGCCGTCATACAATGAGCAGTTCTTC. As protein: CASSGTSGRPSYNEQFF.

This clone showed up just once. The rearrangement uses TRBV28 and TRBJ2-7; D is possibly TRBD2 (6 bases). Germline loops: CDR1 MDHEN, CDR2 SYDVKM. This CDR3 has 11 amino acids. V lost 8 bases to trimming and J lost 12 bases, with 17 bases between them. CDR3: CASLRRGMGYF. In DNA form, the CDR3 reads TGTGCCAGCTTGAGGAGGGGAATGGGGTACTTC.

This clone was found once. This chain connects TRBV10-3 to TRBJ2-7; 10 bases are a match to TRBD2. V was pared by 7 bases and J by 3 bases, with 6 bases of the junction left unmatched. Per germline, CDR1 ENHRY and CDR2 SYGVKD. The CDR3 covers 14 residues. The CDR3 nucleotides are TGTGCCATCAACCTAGCGGGAGTCGGCTACGAGCAGTACTTC. Its protein product is CAINLAGVGYEQYF.

The V call is TRBV30, the J call TRBJ2-7, with D perhaps TRBD2 (5 bases). The CDR3 spans 14 residues. Germline loops: CDR1 GTSNPN, CDR2 SVGIG (reference sequence). Between the trimmed V and J ends, which lost 6 bases and 0 bases, there was a span of 15 bases. CDR3 nucleotides: TGTGCCTGTCACGGGCGGGCGAGCTCCTACGAGCAGTACTTC. Protein sequence: CACHGRASSYEQYF. Based on the CDR3 plus reference TRBV30 and TRBJ2-7, the full variable domain is SQTIHQWPATLVQPVGSPLSLECTVEGTSNPNLYWYRQAAGRGLQLLFYSVGIGQISSEVPQNLSASRPQDRQFILSSKKLLLSDSGFYLCACHGRASSYEQYFGPGTRLTVT.